The rows below give T cell receptor beta chains drawn from one sample of a study of blood T cells in healthy people across ages. TCRdb passed the 5' RACE reads through MiXCR, listing each CDR3 protein once. The sample includes around 1,900,000 distinct CDR3 sequences, roughly two fifths of them seen just once. Specimen: blood. The receptors were sampled from a human donor in good health. The conserved cysteine and the conserved F or W are not part of the CDR3 here. Each record gives: V gene, CDR3 protein.

>TRBV4-1
ASSHPGIQPQH
>TRBV7-2
ASSLVQGGGQY
>TRBV29-1
SVGGTGISYEQY
>TRBV5-1
ASSLGTDYNEQF
>TRBV12-3/TRBV12-4
ASILRGGYT
>TRBV5-1
ASSLGQGGPYEQY
>TRBV7-2
ASTLSLAGLTDTQY
>TRBV7-2
ASSLASRGGEKLF
>TRBV30
AWSLTGDQPQH
>TRBV29-1
GARRDTQY